What follows describes a single T cell receptor (beta chain). What it recognizes is unknown. These data originate in a study of PD-1 blockade in mismatch repair-deficient tumors. Broader study findings: Tumor-resident clones, often undetectable pretreatment in blood, expanded then contracted after pembrolizumab.

Measured with immunoSEQ multiplex PCR; TCRdb has only the in-frame clones, and not every one. The repertoire holds 15,000 to 20,000 clones, with approximately 81% as singletons. This CDR3 has 15 amino acids. Germline V CDR1 and CDR2: MDHEN, SYDVKM. Trimming shortened V by 5 bases and J by 5 bases, and 16 bases separated the two germline ends. This chain links TRBV28 with TRBJ1-5; D is ambiguous. The sequence was obtained from an adult with mismatch repair-deficient cancer. The sequencing here drew on PBMCs, taken before pembrolizumab treatment. The CDR3 protein is CASSRGSAYDQPQHF. CDR3 coding DNA: TGTGCCAGCAGTCGAGGGTCGGCATACGATCAGCCCCAGCATTTT. Combining the CDR3 with reference TRBV28 and TRBJ1-5 gives the whole variable domain DVKVTQSSRYLVKRTGEKVFLECVQDMDHENMFWYRQDPGLGLRLIYFSYDVKMKEKGDIPEGYSVSREKKERFSLILESASTNQTSMYLCASSRGSAYDQPQHFGDGTRLSIL.